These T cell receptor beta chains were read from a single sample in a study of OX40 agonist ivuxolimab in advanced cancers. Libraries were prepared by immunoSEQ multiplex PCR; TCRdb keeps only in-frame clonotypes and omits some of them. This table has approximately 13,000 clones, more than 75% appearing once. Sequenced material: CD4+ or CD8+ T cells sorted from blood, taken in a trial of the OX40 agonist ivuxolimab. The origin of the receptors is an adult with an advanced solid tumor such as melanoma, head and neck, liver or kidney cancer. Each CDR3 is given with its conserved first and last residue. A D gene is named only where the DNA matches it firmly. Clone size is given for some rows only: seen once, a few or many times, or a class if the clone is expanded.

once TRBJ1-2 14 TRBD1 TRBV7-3 CASTELGQAYGYTF TGTGCCAGCACCGAACTGGGACAGGCCTATGGCTACACCTTC
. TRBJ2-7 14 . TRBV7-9 CASSPSGGSYEQYF TGTGCCAGCAGCCCCTCCGGGGGATCTTACGAGCAGTACTTC
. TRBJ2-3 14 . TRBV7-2 CASSPGTRTDTQYF TGTGCCAGCAGCCCGGGGACTCGAACAGATACGCAGTATTTT
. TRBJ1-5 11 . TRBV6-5 CASSGGEPQHF TGTGCCAGCAGTGGTGGGGAGCCCCAGCATTTT
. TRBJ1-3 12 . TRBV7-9 CASSNSGNTIYF TGTGCCAGCAGCAACAGTGGAAACACCATATATTTT
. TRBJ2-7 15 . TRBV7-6 CASSLIGDRAYEQYF TGTGCCAGCAGCTTAATAGGGGATAGGGCCTACGAGCAGTACTTC
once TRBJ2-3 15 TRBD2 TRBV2 CASSEGLAGTDTQYF TGTGCCAGCAGCGAGGGACTAGCGGGAACAGATACGCAGTATTTT
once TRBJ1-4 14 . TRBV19 CASSPGAFNEKLFF TGTGCCAGCTCCCCAGGAGCCTTTAATGAAAAACTGTTTTTT
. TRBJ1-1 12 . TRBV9 CASSVDSAEAFF TGTGCCAGCAGCGTAGATTCGGCTGAAGCTTTCTTT
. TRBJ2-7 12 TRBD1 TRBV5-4 CASSEGQNEQYF TGTGCCAGCAGCGAGGGACAGAACGAGCAGTACTTC
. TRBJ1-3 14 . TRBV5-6 CASSFGTSGNTIYF TGTGCCAGCAGCTTCGGTACCTCTGGAAACACCATATATTTT
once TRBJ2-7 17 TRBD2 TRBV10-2 CASSPGGSGSSPYEQYF TGCGCCAGCAGCCCCGGGGGTAGCGGGAGTTCCCCATACGAGCAGTACTTC
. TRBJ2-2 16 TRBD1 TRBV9 CASSAAGTANTGELFF TGTGCCAGCAGCGCAGCCGGGACAGCTAACACCGGGGAGCTGTTTTTT
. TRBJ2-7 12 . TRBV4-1 CASSGTTYEQYF TGCGCCAGCAGCGGCACCACCTACGAGCAGTACTTC
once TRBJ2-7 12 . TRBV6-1 CASSEIGREQYF TGTGCCAGCAGTGAAATAGGCCGCGAGCAGTACTTC
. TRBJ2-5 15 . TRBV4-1 CASSQDPPGEETQYF TGCGCCAGCAGCCAAGATCCGCCAGGGGAAGAGACCCAGTACTTC
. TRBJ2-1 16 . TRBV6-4 CASSASGVEGHDEQFF TGTGCCAGCAGTGCCTCGGGGGTTGAGGGCCACGACGAGCAGTTCTTC
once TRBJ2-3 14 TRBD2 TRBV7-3 CASSLAGGTDTQYF TGTGCCAGCAGCTTAGCGGGGGGCACAGATACGCAGTATTTT
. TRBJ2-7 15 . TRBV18 CASSLRGARAYEQYF TGTGCCAGCAGCTTACGGGGGGCCAGGGCCTACGAGCAGTACTTC
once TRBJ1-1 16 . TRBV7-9 CASSLVGRGLNTEAFF TGTGCCAGCAGCTTAGTGGGCAGGGGCCTGAACACTGAAGCTTTCTTT
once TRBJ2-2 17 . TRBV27 CASTPLETLGNTGELFF TGTGCCAGCACCCCGTTGGAGACCCTGGGCAACACCGGGGAGCTGTTTTTT
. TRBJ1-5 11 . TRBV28 CASSLFSPQHF TGTGCCAGCAGTTTATTTTCGCCCCAGCATTTT
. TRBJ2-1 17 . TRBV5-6 CASTANEDLSSYNEQFF TGTGCCAGCACCGCGAATGAGGACCTGAGCTCCTACAATGAGCAGTTCTTC
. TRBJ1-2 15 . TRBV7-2 CASSLGWGDPYGYTF TGTGCCAGCAGCTTAGGATGGGGTGACCCTTATGGCTACACCTTC
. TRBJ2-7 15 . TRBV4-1 CASSQPGRGGYEQYF TGCGCCAGCAGCCAGCCGGGACGGGGTGGATACGAGCAGTACTTC
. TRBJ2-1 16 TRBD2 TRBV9 CASSDISAGGNNEQFF TGTGCCAGCAGCGATATCTCTGCGGGGGGCAACAATGAGCAGTTCTTC
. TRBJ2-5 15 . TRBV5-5 CASSLRADYQETQYF TGTGCCAGCAGCTTAAGGGCAGACTACCAAGAGACCCAGTACTTC
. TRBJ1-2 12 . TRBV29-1 CSVPTGYYGYTF TGCAGCGTCCCGACAGGTTACTATGGCTACACCTTC
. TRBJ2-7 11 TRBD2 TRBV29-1 CSVVISGTPYF TGCAGCGTTGTCATTAGCGGGACCCCGTACTTC
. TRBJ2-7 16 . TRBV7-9 CASSPHQGLSSYEQYF TGTGCCAGCAGCCCCCACCAGGGACTCAGCTCCTACGAGCAGTACTTC
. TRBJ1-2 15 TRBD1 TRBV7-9 CASSPPQGVNYGYTF TGTGCCAGCAGCCCCCCCCAGGGGGTCAACTATGGCTACACCTTC
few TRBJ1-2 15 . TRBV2 CASTIFRTEDYGYTF TGTGCCAGTACCATCTTCAGGACGGAGGACTATGGCTACACCTTC
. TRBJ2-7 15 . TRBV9 CASSVAAVSSYEQYF TGTGCCAGCAGCGTAGCGGCAGTGAGCTCCTACGAGCAGTACTTC
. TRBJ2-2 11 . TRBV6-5 CASKIGGELFF TGTGCCAGCAAAATTGGGGGGGAGCTGTTTTTT
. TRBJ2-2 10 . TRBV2 CASFAGELFF TGTGCCAGCTTCGCCGGGGAGCTGTTTTTT
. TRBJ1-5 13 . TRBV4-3 CASSQPDNQPQHF TGCGCCAGCAGCCAACCAGACAATCAGCCCCAGCATTTT
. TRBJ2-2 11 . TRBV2 CASVGGGELFF TGTGCCAGCGTTGGGGGCGGGGAGCTGTTTTTT
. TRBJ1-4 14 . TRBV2 CASRGGYRSEKLFF TGTGCCAGCAGAGGAGGGTACCGGAGTGAAAAACTGTTTTTT
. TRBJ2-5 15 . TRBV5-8 CASSSGDSTKETQYF TGTGCCAGCAGCTCGGGGGACAGCACAAAAGAGACCCAGTACTTC
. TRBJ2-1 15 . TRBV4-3 CASSQAGAPLDEQFF TGCGCCAGCAGCCAAGCGGGGGCGCCGTTGGATGAGCAGTTCTTC
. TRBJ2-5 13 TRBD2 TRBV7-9 CASNRGVIETQYF TGTGCCAGCAATCGGGGGGTAATTGAGACCCAGTACTTC
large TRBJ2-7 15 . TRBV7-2 CASSLRGARAYEQYF TGTGCCAGCAGCTTACGGGGGGCCAGGGCCTACGAGCAGTACTTC
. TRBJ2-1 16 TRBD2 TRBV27 CASSPRDSGVAEEQFF TGTGCCAGCAGTCCACGTGATAGCGGGGTAGCAGAAGAGCAGTTCTTC
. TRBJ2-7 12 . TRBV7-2 CASSTQTYEQYF TGTGCCAGCAGCACGCAGACCTACGAGCAGTACTTC
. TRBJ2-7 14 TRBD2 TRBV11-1 CASSASGSIYEQYF TGTGCCAGCAGCGCTAGCGGGAGTATCTACGAGCAGTACTTC
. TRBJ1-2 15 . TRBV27 CASSFRTEGPYGYTF TGTGCCAGCAGTTTCAGGACAGAGGGACCCTATGGCTACACCTTC
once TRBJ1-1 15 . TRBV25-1 CASSDFRTGSTEAFF TGTGCCAGCAGTGATTTTAGAACTGGGAGCACTGAAGCTTTCTTT
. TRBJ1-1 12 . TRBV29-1 CSVEGGNTEAFF TGCAGCGTTGAAGGGGGGAACACTGAAGCTTTCTTT
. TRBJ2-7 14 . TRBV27 CASSFSSSSYEQYF TGTGCCAGCAGTTTCTCCTCGAGCTCCTACGAGCAGTACTTC
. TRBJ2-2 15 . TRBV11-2 CASSSDPRSTGELFF TGTGCCAGCAGCTCCGATCCTAGGAGCACCGGGGAGCTGTTTTTT
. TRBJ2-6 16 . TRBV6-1 CASSELQGTGANVLTF TGTGCCAGCAGTGAATTACAGGGAACTGGGGCCAACGTCCTGACTTTC